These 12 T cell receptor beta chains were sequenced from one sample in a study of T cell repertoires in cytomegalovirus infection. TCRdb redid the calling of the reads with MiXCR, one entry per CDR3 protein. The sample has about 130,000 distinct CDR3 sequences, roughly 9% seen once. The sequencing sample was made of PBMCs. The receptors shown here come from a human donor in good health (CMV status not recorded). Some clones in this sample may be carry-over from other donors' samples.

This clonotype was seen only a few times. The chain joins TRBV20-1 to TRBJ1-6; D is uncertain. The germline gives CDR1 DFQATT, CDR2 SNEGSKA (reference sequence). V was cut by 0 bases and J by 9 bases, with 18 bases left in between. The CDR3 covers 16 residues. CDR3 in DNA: TGCAGTGCTAGAGATGGGAGAGGAGACTTCGGTTCACCCCTCCACTTT. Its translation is CSARDGRGDFGSPLHF.

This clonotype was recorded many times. DNA for the CDR3: TGTGCCAGCAGCCAACTTGGGGCCAACGTCCTGACTTTC. Amino acid sequence: CASSQLGANVLTF. The rearrangement links TRBV3-1 to TRBJ2-6; unclear D gene. Trimming removed 2 bases from V and 3 bases from J, with 2 bases in between. Germline loops: CDR1 LGHDT, CDR2 YNNKEL (reference sequence). The CDR3 runs to 13 residues.

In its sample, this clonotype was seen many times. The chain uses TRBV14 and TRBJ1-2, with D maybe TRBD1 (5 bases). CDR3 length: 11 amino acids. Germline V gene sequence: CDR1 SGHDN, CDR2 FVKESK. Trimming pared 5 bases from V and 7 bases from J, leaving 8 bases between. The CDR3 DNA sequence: TGTGCCAGCAGCGATAGGGGTGGCTACACCTTC. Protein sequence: CASSDRGGYTF.

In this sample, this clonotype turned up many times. In DNA form, the CDR3 reads TGCAGCGCCCGACAGTCCTACGAGCAGTACTTC. This sequence encodes CSARQSYEQYF. This chain links TRBV29-1 with TRBJ2-7; maybe TRBD1 (5 bases). The length of the CDR3 is 11 residues. Between the trimmed V and J ends, which lost 7 bases and 1 base, there was a span of 8 bases. The V gene's germline CDR1 is SQVTM and CDR2 ANQGSEA.

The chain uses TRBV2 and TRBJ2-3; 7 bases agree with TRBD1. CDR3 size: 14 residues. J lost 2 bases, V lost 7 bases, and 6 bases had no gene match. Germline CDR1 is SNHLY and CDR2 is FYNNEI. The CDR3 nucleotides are TGTGCCAGCAATAGACAGGGAGACACAGATACGCAGTATTTT. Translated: CASNRQGDTDTQYF.

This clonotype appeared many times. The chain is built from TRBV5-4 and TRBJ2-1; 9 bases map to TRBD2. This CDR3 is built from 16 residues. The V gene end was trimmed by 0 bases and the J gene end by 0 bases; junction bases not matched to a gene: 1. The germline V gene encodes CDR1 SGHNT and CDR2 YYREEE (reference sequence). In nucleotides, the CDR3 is TGTGCCAGCAGCTTGGGCGGGGGGGTCTCCTACAATGAGCAGTTCTTC. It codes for CASSLGGGVSYNEQFF.

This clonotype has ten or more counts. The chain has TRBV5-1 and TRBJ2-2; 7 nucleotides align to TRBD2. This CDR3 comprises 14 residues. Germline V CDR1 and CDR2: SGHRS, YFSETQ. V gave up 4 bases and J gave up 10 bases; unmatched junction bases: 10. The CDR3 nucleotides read TGCGCCAGCAGCGGTGGGGGGGTACACGAGGAGCTGTTTTTT. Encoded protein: CASSGGGVHEELFF. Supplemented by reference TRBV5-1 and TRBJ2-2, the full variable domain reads KAGVTQTPRYLIKTRGQQVTLSCSPISGHRSVSWYQQTPGQGLQFLFEYFSETQRNKGNFPGRFSGRQFSNSRSEMNVSTLELGDSALYLCASSGGGVHEELFFGEGSRLTVL.

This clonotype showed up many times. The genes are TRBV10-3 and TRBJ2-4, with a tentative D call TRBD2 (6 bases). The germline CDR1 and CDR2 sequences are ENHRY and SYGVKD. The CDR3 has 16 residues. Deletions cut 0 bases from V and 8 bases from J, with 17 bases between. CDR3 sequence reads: CAISESVGGRGDIQYF. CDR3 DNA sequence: TGTGCCATCAGTGAGTCGGTCGGTGGGCGCGGGGACATTCAGTACTTC.

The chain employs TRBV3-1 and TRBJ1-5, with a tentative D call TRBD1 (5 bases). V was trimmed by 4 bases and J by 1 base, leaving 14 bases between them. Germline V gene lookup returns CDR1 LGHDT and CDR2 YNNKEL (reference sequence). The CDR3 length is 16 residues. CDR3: CASSPGPGDSNQPQHF. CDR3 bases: TGTGCCAGCAGCCCTGGCCCGGGGGACAGCAATCAGCCCCAGCATTTT.

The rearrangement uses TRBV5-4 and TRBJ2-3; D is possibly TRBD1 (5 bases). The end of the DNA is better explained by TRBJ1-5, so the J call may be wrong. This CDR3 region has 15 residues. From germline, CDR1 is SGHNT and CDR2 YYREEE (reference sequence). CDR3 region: CASSLAGGNTDTQHF. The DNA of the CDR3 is TGTGCCAGCAGCTTGGCGGGGGGAAACACAGATACGCAGCATTTT.

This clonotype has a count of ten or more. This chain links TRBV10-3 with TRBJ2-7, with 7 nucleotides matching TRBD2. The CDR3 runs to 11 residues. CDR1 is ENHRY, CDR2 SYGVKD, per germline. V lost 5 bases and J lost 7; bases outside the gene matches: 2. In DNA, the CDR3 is TGTGCCATCAGTAGGGAGGGGGAGCAGTACTTC. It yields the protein CAISREGEQYF.

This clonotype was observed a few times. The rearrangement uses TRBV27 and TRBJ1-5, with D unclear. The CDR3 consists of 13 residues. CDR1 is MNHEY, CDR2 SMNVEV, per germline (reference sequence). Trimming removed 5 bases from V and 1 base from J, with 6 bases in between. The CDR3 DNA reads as TGTGCCAGCAGTAGGGTAAGCAATCAGCCCCAGCATTTT. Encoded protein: CASSRVSNQPQHF.